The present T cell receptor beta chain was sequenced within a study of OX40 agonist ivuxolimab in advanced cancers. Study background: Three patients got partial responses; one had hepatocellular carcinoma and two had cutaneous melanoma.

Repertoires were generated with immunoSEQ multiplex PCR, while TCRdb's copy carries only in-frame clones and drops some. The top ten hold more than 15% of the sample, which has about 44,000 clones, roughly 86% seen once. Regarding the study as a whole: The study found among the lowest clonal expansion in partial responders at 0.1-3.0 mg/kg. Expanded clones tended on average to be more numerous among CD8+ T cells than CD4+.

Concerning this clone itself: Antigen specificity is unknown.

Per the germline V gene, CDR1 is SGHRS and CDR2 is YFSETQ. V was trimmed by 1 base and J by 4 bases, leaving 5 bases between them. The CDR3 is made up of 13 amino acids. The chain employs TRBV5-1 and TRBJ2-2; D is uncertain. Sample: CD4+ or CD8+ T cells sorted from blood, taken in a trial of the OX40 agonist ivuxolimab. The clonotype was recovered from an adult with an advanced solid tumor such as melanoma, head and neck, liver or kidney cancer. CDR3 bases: TGCGCCAGCAGCTTGAAGAGCACCGGGGAGCTGTTTTTT. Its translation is CASSLKSTGELFF. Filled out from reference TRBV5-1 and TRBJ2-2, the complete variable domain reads KAGVTQTPRYLIKTRGQQVTLSCSPISGHRSVSWYQQTPGQGLQFLFEYFSETQRNKGNFPGRFSGRQFSNSRSEMNVSTLELGDSALYLCASSLKSTGELFFGEGSRLTVL.